This TCR beta chain was sequenced in a study of blood T cell repertoires in COVID-19. Background on the study: The cDNA or gDNA used as material had been derived from T cells, B-cell-depleted T cells, or PBMCs.

The ends lost 4 bases at V and 3 bases at J; junction bases unmatched: 8. CDR1 LGHDT and CDR2 YNNKEL come from the germline V gene (reference sequence). This CDR3 comprises 16 residues. Produced via immunoSEQ multiplex PCR; TCRdb's table is partial and in-frame only. Of 83,000 or so clones listed, roughly 86% are singletons. The sequenced sample was peripheral blood. The chain recombines TRBV3-1 (or the pseudogene TRBV3-2) with TRBJ2-2; 7 bases map to TRBD1. The sequence was collected from a human donor in a cohort sampled during active COVID-19. The chain's CDR3 is CASSPPGGRHTGELFF. In DNA form, the CDR3 reads TGTGCCAGCAGCCCCCCAGGGGGTCGGCACACCGGGGAGCTGTTTTTT.